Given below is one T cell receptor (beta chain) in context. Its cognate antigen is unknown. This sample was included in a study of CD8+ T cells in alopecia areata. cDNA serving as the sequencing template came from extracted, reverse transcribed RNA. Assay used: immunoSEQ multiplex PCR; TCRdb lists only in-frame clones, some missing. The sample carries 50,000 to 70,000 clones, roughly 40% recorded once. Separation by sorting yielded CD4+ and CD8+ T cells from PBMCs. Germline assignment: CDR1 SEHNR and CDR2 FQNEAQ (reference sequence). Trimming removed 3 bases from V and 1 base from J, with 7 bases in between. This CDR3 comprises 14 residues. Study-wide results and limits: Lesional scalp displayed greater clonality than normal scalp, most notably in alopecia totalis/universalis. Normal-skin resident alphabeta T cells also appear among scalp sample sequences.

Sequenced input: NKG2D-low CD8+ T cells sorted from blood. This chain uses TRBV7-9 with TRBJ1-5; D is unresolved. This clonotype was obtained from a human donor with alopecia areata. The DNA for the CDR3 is TGTGCCAGCAGCTTCATCGGGAGCAATCAGCCCCAGCATTTT. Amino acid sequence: CASSFIGSNQPQHF.